The source of this T cell receptor (beta chain) is a study of T cells in Graves' hyperthyroidism and ophthalmopathy. This clonotype was detected many times. RNA transcripts provided the source from which TCR beta CDR3 regions were amplified. TCR CDR3 underwent first-round RT-PCR with the HTBI primer set. MiXCR, applied by TCRdb to the multiplex PCR reads, yields one record per CDR3 protein. The repertoire holds around 290,000 distinct CDR3 sequences, with about an eighth as singletons. Patients aged 18 to 65 had newly diagnosed hyperthyroidism lasting under 2 months. The blood sample predates any ophthalmopathy symptoms, coming from first hyperthyroidism diagnosis. Sample: blood. This TCR came from a young woman with Graves' hyperthyroidism that later progressed to Graves' ophthalmopathy.

The CDR3 sequence is CASSSFRINYGYTF. The CDR3 nucleotides are TGTGCCAGCAGTTCCTTTAGGATAAATTATGGCTACACCTTC. The chain links TRBV28 to TRBJ1-2, with no clear D. In germline, CDR1 is MDHEN, CDR2 SYDVKM. The CDR3 consists of 14 residues. The V end was cut by 4 bases, the J end by 5 bases, with 14 bases between.